Each of the 3 T cell receptor beta chains below was sequenced from the same sample in a study of shared clonotypes between healthy human individuals (TCRdb year 2020). Library preparation was by the immunoSEQ multiplex PCR assay. In its TCRdb copy, this immuneACCESS table keeps in-frame sequences only and misses some clones. Where compared with another copy, unresolved V genes explain less than half of these, and the others have no known cause. This sample has around 700,000 clones in its table, and less than 80% of those were observed once. The ten biggest clones cover approximately 1.8% of the sample. Sequenced material: memory CD4+ T cells sorted from blood. The label giving this sample's cell subset or site can be read as: CD45RA-negative fraction. These receptors were obtained from a woman in her thirties in good health.

This clone appeared once. The chain links TRBV27 to TRBJ2-5; D unresolved. There are 13 residues in the CDR3. The ends were cut back, 1 base at V and 1 base at J, with 4 bases in the middle. Germline CDR1 is MNHEY and CDR2 is SMNVEV (reference sequence). The chain's CDR3 is CASSLYSQETQYF. The CDR3 coding sequence is TGTGCCAGCAGTTTATACTCCCAAGAGACCCAGTACTTC.

The chain is built from TRBV10-3 and TRBJ2-7; TRBD2 matches at 7 bases. V lost 2 bases and J lost 5; bases outside the gene matches: 9. Germline V gives CDR1 ENHRY, CDR2 SYGVKD. The CDR3 consists of 15 residues. The CDR3 reads CAISEGEGWRDEQYF. Written as DNA, the CDR3 is TGTGCCATCAGTGAGGGGGAGGGGTGGAGGGACGAGCAGTACTTC.

The V gene is TRBV28, the J gene TRBJ2-1; no clear D. This CDR3 is 12 amino acids long. The V end was cut by 3 bases, the J end by 10 bases, with 10 bases between. Per germline, CDR1 MDHEN and CDR2 SYDVKM. The CDR3 protein is CASSLLVREQFF. The CDR3 DNA reads TGTGCCAGCAGTTTGTTGGTGCGGGAGCAGTTCTTC.